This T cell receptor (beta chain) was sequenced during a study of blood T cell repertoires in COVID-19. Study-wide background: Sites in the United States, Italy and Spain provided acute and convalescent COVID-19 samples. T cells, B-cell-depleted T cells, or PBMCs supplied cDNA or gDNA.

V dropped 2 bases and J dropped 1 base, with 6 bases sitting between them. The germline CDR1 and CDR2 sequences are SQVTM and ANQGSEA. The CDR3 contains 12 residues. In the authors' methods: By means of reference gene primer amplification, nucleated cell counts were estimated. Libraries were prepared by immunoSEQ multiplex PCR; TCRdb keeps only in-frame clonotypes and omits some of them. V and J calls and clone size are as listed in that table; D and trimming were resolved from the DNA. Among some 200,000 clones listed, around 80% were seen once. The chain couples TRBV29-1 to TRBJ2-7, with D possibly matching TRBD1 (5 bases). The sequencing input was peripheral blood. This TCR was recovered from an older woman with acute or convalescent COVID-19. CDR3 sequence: CSVEQGSYEQYF. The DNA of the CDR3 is TGCAGCGTTGAACAGGGATCCTACGAGCAGTACTTC.